The 26 T cell receptor beta chains listed next were all sequenced from one sample in a study of cytomegalovirus exposure and HLA in healthy donors. The PCR made use of 60 Vbeta and 13 Jbeta primers. The data were produced by immunoSEQ multiplex PCR, yet TCRdb's version contains in-frame clones alone and is incomplete. The sample yields 140,000 to 150,000 clones, about two thirds seen once. The sample comprised PBMCs. Receptors originate from a man aged 55 to 70 in good health and CMV-seronegative.

The chain is built from TRBV15 and TRBJ2-5; D gene unclear. V was trimmed by 0 bases and J by 2 bases, leaving 7 bases between them. The CDR3 is 14 amino acids. Germline CDR1 and CDR2: LNHNV and YYDKDF (reference sequence). The chain's CDR3 is CATSRDAVQETQYF. CDR3 sequence (DNA): TGTGCCACCAGCAGAGACGCGGTACAAGAGACCCAGTACTTC.

The chain combines TRBV9 with TRBJ2-1, with a tentative D call TRBD2 (6 bases). Trimming shortened V by 0 bases and J by 8 bases, and 15 bases separated the two germline ends. The CDR3 is 15 residues long. Germline V gene lookup returns CDR1 SGDLS and CDR2 YYNGEE. The CDR3 region is CASSVAYGREDEQFF. The DNA of the CDR3 is TGTGCCAGCAGCGTAGCTTACGGCAGGGAGGATGAGCAGTTCTTC.

This chain connects TRBV5-1 to TRBJ2-7; 8 bases match TRBD1. CDR3 length equals 15 residues. In germline, CDR1 is SGHRS, CDR2 YFSETQ. V was clipped by 3 bases and J by 3 bases; unmatched bases: 8. The CDR3 DNA follows: TGCGCCAGCAGCTCTGGACAGGGTTGGAACTACGAGCAGTACTTC. Amino acid sequence: CASSSGQGWNYEQYF.

This clone was observed a single time. This chain joins TRBV2 and TRBJ1-1, with D unresolved. Germline lookup yields CDR1 SNHLY and CDR2 FYNNEI. V dropped 4 bases and J dropped 1 base, with 7 bases sitting between them. The CDR3 is 13 amino acids. As DNA, the CDR3 is TGTGCCAGCAGTGTCACAGAGAACACTGAAGCTTTCTTT. This sequence encodes CASSVTENTEAFF.

This chain joins TRBV27 and TRBJ2-3; D is unclear. This CDR3 spans 14 amino acids. Germline V gives CDR1 MNHEY, CDR2 SMNVEV (reference sequence). The V end was cut by 5 bases, the J end by 2 bases, with 11 bases between. Written as DNA, the CDR3 is TGTGCCAGCAGTGCCACCTCTAACACAGATACGCAGTATTTT. It codes for CASSATSNTDTQYF.

The chain is built from TRBV25-1 and TRBJ2-3; 7 bases agree with TRBD1. The CDR3 has 16 amino acids. Germline CDR1 MGHDK, CDR2 SYGVNS. The V segment lost 1 base and the J segment 2 bases; nucleotides outside the gene matches: 6. CDR3 coding DNA: TGTGCCAGCAGTGAATTGGGGACAGAGACCACAGATACGCAGTATTTT. This translates into CASSELGTETTDTQYF.

V usage is TRBV2 and J usage is TRBJ2-1; 7 bases line up with TRBD2. The CDR3 has 11 amino acids. Germline assignment: CDR1 SNHLY and CDR2 FYNNEI. Losses at the gene ends were 6 bases for V and 8 bases for J; bases not matched to a gene: 1. The CDR3 DNA reads as TGTGCCAGCAGGGGGAGGGATGAGCAGTTCTTC. Translating gives CASRGRDEQFF.

This clone was recorded a few times. The chain uses TRBV28 and TRBJ2-1; the D is unclear. CDR1 is MDHEN, CDR2 SYDVKM, per germline. This CDR3 spans 16 amino acids. Trimming removed 6 bases from V and 0 bases from J, with 15 bases in between. The CDR3 loop is CASSSPTLGSYNEQFF. CDR3 nucleotides: TGTGCCAGCAGCTCGCCTACCCTTGGCTCCTACAATGAGCAGTTCTTC.

The CDR3 nucleotides read TGTGCCACCGAACTAGCGACGGGAGAGCAGTACTTC. Its protein is CATELATGEQYF. This sequence joins TRBV28 and TRBJ2-7; 7 bases fit TRBD2. The J segment lost 7 bases and the V segment lost 10 bases, leaving 10 bases of the junction unmatched. CDR3 length: 12 amino acids. Germline-derived CDR1 and CDR2 are MDHEN and SYDVKM.

The rearrangement uses TRBV29-1 and TRBJ2-7; weak D call: TRBD2 (5 bases). Germline loops: CDR1 SQVTM, CDR2 ANQGSEA. Trimming shortened V by 4 bases and J by 0 bases, and 13 bases separated the two germline ends. This CDR3 spans 14 amino acids. CDR3 nucleotides: TGCAGCGTTGTTCCCTTAGGAGGCTCCTACGAGCAGTACTTC. Amino acid sequence: CSVVPLGGSYEQYF.

This clone was counted a few times. The chain joins TRBV27 to TRBJ1-2, with a weak D call TRBD1 (6 bases). The germline V gene encodes CDR1 MNHEY and CDR2 SMNVEV (reference sequence). V shed 2 bases and J shed 7 bases, with 14 bases lying between them. This CDR3 contains 14 residues. CDR3: CASSLNQGNGGYTF. The CDR3 DNA follows: TGTGCCAGCAGTTTAAACCAGGGGAATGGTGGCTACACCTTC.

The J gene is TRBJ1-4, the V gene TRBV6-5, with D perhaps matching TRBD1 (5 bases). Germline loops: CDR1 MNHEY, CDR2 SVGAGI. The CDR3 extends over 14 amino acids. V lost 7 bases and J 6 bases, leaving 15 bases between the germline ends. The CDR3 nucleotides are TGTGCCAGCACTCCTATAGGGGCGGATGAAAAACTGTTTTTT. Protein sequence: CASTPIGADEKLFF.

Regarding this clone: Its ends do not fully match the called genes, so a read error is possible. At the DNA level, this CDR3 is encoded by other sequences in the same sample as well. The V call is TRBV6-1, the J call TRBJ2-7, with TRBD1 matching over 7 bases. Germline V lookup: CDR1 MNHNS, CDR2 SASEGT. This CDR3 region has 14 residues. This CDR3 reads CASTRRGLAYEQYF. DNA for the CDR3: TGTGCCAGCACCAGAAGGGGGCTTGCGTACGAACAGTACTTC.

The chain joins TRBV27 to TRBJ2-7; 8 bases line up with TRBD2. This CDR3 is 14 amino acids long. CDR1 MNHEY and CDR2 SMNVEV come from the germline V gene (reference sequence). J gave up 4 bases and V 5 bases, and 7 bases lay outside the gene matches. CDR3 DNA: TGTGCCAGCAGTCCGCGACTAGCGCAATACGAGCAGTACTTC. As protein: CASSPRLAQYEQYF.

The chain couples TRBV27 to TRBJ1-2; D is ambiguous. The germline V gene has CDR1 MNHEY and CDR2 SMNVEV (reference sequence). Trimming removed 7 bases at V and 6 bases at J, with 15 bases between. There are 13 residues in the CDR3. The CDR3 loop is CASTHREVDGYTF. The CDR3 DNA sequence: TGTGCCAGCACCCACCGGGAAGTCGATGGCTACACCTTC.

V usage is TRBV25-1 and J usage is TRBJ2-7; 10 nucleotides match TRBD1. The CDR3 is 14 amino acids. The V segment lost 2 bases and the J segment 6 bases; nucleotides outside the gene matches: 4. Per the germline V gene, CDR1 is MGHDK and CDR2 is SYGVNS. CDR3 amino acids: CASSEPRTGGEQYF. The CDR3 nucleotides are TGTGCCAGCAGTGAACCTAGGACAGGGGGCGAGCAGTACTTC.

The chain couples TRBV5-1 to TRBJ1-1; D perhaps matches TRBD1 (5 bases). The CDR3 consists of 16 residues. Trimming cost V 4 bases and J 2 bases, with 18 bases left between them. Germline V lookup: CDR1 SGHRS, CDR2 YFSETQ. CDR3 coding DNA: TGCGCCAGCAGCCCGCGGACAACACCAGGCAACACTGAAGCTTTCTTT. Protein product: CASSPRTTPGNTEAFF.

The chain joins TRBV7-3 to TRBJ2-7; 8 bases are a match to TRBD2. Germline V gene data show CDR1 as SGHTA and CDR2 as FQGTGA. V gave up 2 bases and J gave up 3 bases; unmatched junction bases: 9. This CDR3 spans 16 amino acids. CDR3 loop: CASSLSSGPRIYEQYF. The DNA for the CDR3 is TGTGCCAGCAGCTTATCTAGCGGGCCACGAATCTACGAGCAGTACTTC.

Worth noting for this clone: This specimen includes other DNA sequences encoding the same CDR3. The rearrangement joins TRBV5-1 to TRBJ2-3, with TRBD2 matching 7 bases. The CDR3 is 16 amino acids. CDR1 and CDR2 (germline): SGHRS, YFSETQ. Trimming removed 6 bases from V and 0 bases from J; junction bases left unmatched: 10. CDR3 in amino acids: CASIEGGTYSTDTQYF. The CDR3 DNA is TGCGCCAGCATTGAGGGAGGGACTTATAGCACAGATACGCAGTATTTT.

This clone was counted only a few times. The chain combines TRBV27 with TRBJ2-7; TRBD2 aligns across 9 bases. Germline lookup yields CDR1 MNHEY and CDR2 SMNVEV (reference sequence). Germline trimming cut 3 bases from V and 6 bases from J; bases unmatched to any gene: 6. This CDR3 contains 14 residues. CDR3 protein: CASSFSSGRSEQYF. The CDR3 DNA follows: TGTGCCAGCAGTTTTTCAAGCGGGAGGAGCGAGCAGTACTTC.

The CDR3 loop is CASSFELAGDTGELFF. The CDR3 DNA reads TGTGCCAGCAGCTTCGAGTTGGCGGGAGACACCGGGGAGCTGTTTTTT. The chain couples TRBV11-3 to TRBJ2-2; TRBD2 matches at 7 bases. Germline V gene sequence: CDR1 SGHNT, CDR2 YENEEA. V trimming: 3 bases; J trimming: 3 bases; junction bases outside the gene matches: 7. This CDR3 contains 16 residues.

This clone was found a few times. This rearrangement joins TRBV5-1 to TRBJ1-1; 9 bases map to TRBD1. The CDR3 contains 12 residues. The trim removed 2 bases at V and 8 bases at J, leaving 1 base unmatched. Germline V gives CDR1 SGHRS, CDR2 YFSETQ. The CDR3 bases are TGCGCCAGCAGCTTCGGACAGGGGGAAGCTTTCTTT. It is translated as CASSFGQGEAFF.

This rearrangement joins TRBV5-4 to TRBJ2-5; D remains unclear. Per the germline V gene, CDR1 is SGHNT and CDR2 is YYREEE (reference sequence). This CDR3 is built from 14 residues. V was shortened by 0 bases and J by 1 base, with 7 bases between the two germline ends. The CDR3 DNA sequence: TGTGCCAGCAGCTTGGAGAGCTCCCAAGAGACCCAGTACTTC. It specifies CASSLESSQETQYF.

As regards this clone: A junction end diverges from the germline sequence, so it may reflect a read error. This sequence joins TRBV6-6 and TRBJ1-4; no clear D gene. In germline, CDR1 is MNHNY, CDR2 SVGAGI (reference sequence). CDR3 size: 11 residues. In DNA, the CDR3 is TGTGCCGGCAGAAGCGGTGAAAAACTGTTTTTT. Its protein product is CAGRSGEKLFF.

The chain combines TRBV10-3 with TRBJ2-1, with 9 bases lining up with TRBD2. Germline V gene sequence: CDR1 ENHRY, CDR2 SYGVKD. This CDR3 contains 14 residues. V gave up 4 bases and J gave up 7 bases; unmatched junction bases: 5. The DNA for the CDR3 is TGTGCCATCAGTGTAGCGGGAGATGAGAATGAGCAGTTCTTC. The encoded protein is CAISVAGDENEQFF.

V and J are TRBV5-1 and TRBJ2-5; possibly TRBD2 for D (7 bases). From germline, CDR1 is SGHRS and CDR2 YFSETQ. The CDR3 spans 14 residues. Trimming removed 0 bases at V and 4 bases at J, with 10 bases between. CDR3 DNA sequence: TGCGCCAGCAGCTTGGCCGGGGGGCGAGAGACCCAGTACTTC. It codes for CASSLAGGRETQYF.